This T cell receptor (beta chain) was documented in a study of quantifying T cell responses using KT2 cells. About the research overall: RNA was reverse transcribed with TCR alpha and beta constant-region primers.

This clonotype was picked up many times. The antigen remains unidentified. The study's findings and limits: KT2 sequences were detected down to about one KT2 cell per 100,000 PBMC.

A single-stranded UMI oligo with SP2 sequence was ligated to cDNA 3' ends. An equimolar mix of RC1.1 and RC1.2 primed the beta chain across TRBC1 and TRBC2. TCRdb called the UMI-ligation and nested PCR reads again in MiXCR, with one record for every CDR3 protein. The sample has about 30,000 distinct CDR3 sequences; 7.3% are singletons. The TCR comes from a human donor. Source material: PBMCs spiked with cells of the T cell clone KT2.

In DNA, the CDR3 is TGCAGTGCGAGCCCAGGGTTTGGGGATGAAGCTTTCTTT. Translating it yields CSASPGFGDEAFF. V and J are TRBV20-1 and TRBJ1-1, with D possibly being TRBD1 (5 bases). The germline V gene encodes CDR1 DFQATT and CDR2 SNEGSKA (reference sequence). The germline V and J ends were trimmed by 6 bases and 7 bases, with 18 bases remaining between them. This CDR3 contains 13 residues.